This entry lists 18 T cell receptor beta chains sequenced from one sample in a study of Ad26.COV2.S vaccination and SARS-CoV-2 variants. Specified treatment: about 20 received Ad26.COV2.S at low or high dose, single or two shots; a few received placebo; per-sample allocation not given. It was on day 63 after the first vaccine or placebo injection that samples were taken. The assay was immunoSEQ multiplex PCR, and TCRdb's table has in-frame clones only and misses some. The sample carries fewer than 400,000 clones, about 82% recorded once. Sequencing used peripheral blood, obtained in a trial of Ad26.COV2.S vaccine versus placebo. The source is a person aged 18-60 years who received the Ad26.COV2.S COVID-19 vaccine or a placebo.

This chain connects TRBV6-5 to TRBJ1-2; D gene unclear. Germline V gene data show CDR1 as MNHEY and CDR2 as SVGAGI. The CDR3 is 11 amino acids. The ends were cut back, 6 bases at V and 4 bases at J, with 6 bases in the middle. CDR3 nucleotide sequence: TGTGCCAGCAGGCCGGCCTATGGCTACACCTTC. It encodes CASRPAYGYTF.

This clone showed up many times. This chain uses TRBV9 with TRBJ1-6, with D possibly being TRBD1 (6 bases). V lost 3 bases and J 10 bases, leaving 20 bases between the germline ends. CDR1 is SGDLS, CDR2 YYNGEE, per germline. This CDR3 is built from 16 residues. CDR3 DNA: TGTGCCAGCAGCGCAACGTACGCAGGGGAAGGGTCACCCCTCCACTTT. This gives the protein CASSATYAGEGSPLHF. Together with reference TRBV9 and TRBJ1-6, the CDR3 gives the full variable domain: DSGVTQTPKHLITATGQRVTLRCSPRSGDLSVYWYQQSLDQGLQFLIQYYNGEERAKGNILERFSAQQFPDLHSELNLSSLELGDSALYFCASSATYAGEGSPLHFGNGTRLTVT.

The chain carries TRBV28 and TRBJ2-4, with 7 bases matching TRBD1. With 5 bases clipped from V and 0 bases from J, the junction kept 16 bases outside the gene matches. CDR3 size: 19 residues. The germline CDR1 and CDR2 sequences are MDHEN and SYDVKM. The CDR3 spells CASSPSSRTGVLAKNIQYF. The DNA of the CDR3 is TGTGCCAGCAGTCCATCCTCGCGGACAGGAGTACTAGCCAAAAACATTCAGTACTTC.

The chain joins TRBV3-1 (or the pseudogene TRBV3-2) to TRBJ1-6, with 8 positions matching TRBD1. The junction had 10 bases not matched to a gene; V was cut back by 6 bases and J by 0 bases. The CDR3 has 18 amino acids. Germline values: CDR1 LGHDT, CDR2 YNNKEL (reference sequence). The CDR3 sequence: CASSLGQGGSSYNSPLHF. In DNA form, the CDR3 reads TGTGCCAGCAGTCTTGGACAGGGAGGGAGCTCCTATAATTCACCCCTCCACTTT.

The V and J genes are TRBV10-2 and TRBJ2-6; no reliable D call. Germline V lookup: CDR1 WSHSY, CDR2 SAAADI. The V and J ends lost 10 bases and 0 bases respectively, with 4 bases between them. CDR3 length: 12 residues. The CDR3 coding sequence is TGCGCCACCGGCTCTGGGGCCAACGTCCTGACTTTC. It yields the protein CATGSGANVLTF.

This clone was seen only once. The chain uses TRBV18 and TRBJ1-2; weak D call: TRBD1 (6 bases). V was shortened by 3 bases and J by 4 bases, with 18 bases between the two germline ends. This CDR3 is 16 amino acids long. Germline CDR1 KGHSH, CDR2 LQKENI. CDR3 residues: CASSPGLAGTTYGYTF. CDR3 in DNA: TGTGCCAGCTCACCGGGGTTGGCAGGGACAACCTATGGCTACACCTTC.

The V and J genes are TRBV21-1 and TRBJ2-2; TRBD2 is taken as the D call from the table, unchecked against the DNA. TRBV21-1 is classified as a pseudogene. The CDR3 spans 17 residues. The CDR3 protein is CASSKNGGTTNTGELFF. The CDR3 nucleotides read TGTGCCAGCAGCAAGAACGGGGGGACAACGAACACCGGGGAGCTGTTTTTT.

The chain is built from TRBV5-1 and TRBJ2-7; D gene uncertain. V was trimmed by 0 bases and J by 1 base, leaving 11 bases between them. Germline V gene sequence: CDR1 SGHRS, CDR2 YFSETQ. There are 15 residues in the CDR3. CDR3 residues: CASSLDSHKSYEQYF. In DNA form, the CDR3 reads TGCGCCAGCAGCTTGGACAGCCACAAATCCTACGAGCAGTACTTC.

The rearrangement links TRBV19 to TRBJ1-6; the match to TRBD1 covers 7 bases. There are 12 residues in the CDR3. The J segment lost 14 bases and the V segment lost 6 bases, leaving 7 bases of the junction unmatched. Per the germline V gene, CDR1 is LNHDA and CDR2 is SQIVND (reference sequence). The CDR3 region is CASRGTDLALHF. In DNA, the CDR3 is TGTGCCAGTAGAGGGACAGATCTAGCCCTCCACTTT.

This chain links TRBV27 with TRBJ2-3, with 8 bases that match TRBD1. In germline, CDR1 is MNHEY, CDR2 SMNVEV (reference sequence). The CDR3 spans 14 residues. The V segment lost 6 bases and the J segment 4 bases; nucleotides outside the gene matches: 6. The DNA of the CDR3 is TGTGCCAGCAGCCTCAGGGGGCGGGCAGATACGCAGTATTTT. This sequence encodes CASSLRGRADTQYF.

This clone is a singleton in its sample. The chain links TRBV10-3 to TRBJ2-3; TRBD2 matches 9 bases. The CDR3 extends over 15 amino acids. Germline CDR1 is ENHRY and CDR2 is SYGVKD. V shed 4 bases and J 3 bases; nucleotides not matched to a gene: 5. CDR3 coding DNA: TGTGCCATCAGTGGAGCGCGGGGGGGGACAGATACGCAGTATTTT. It codes for CAISGARGGTDTQYF.

This chain uses TRBV4-2 with TRBJ2-2; D is possibly TRBD2 (5 bases). Germline V CDR1 and CDR2: LGHNA, YNFKEQ. The CDR3 contains 16 residues. V lost 5 bases to trimming and J lost 4 bases, with 17 bases between them. CDR3 DNA sequence: TGTGCCAGCAGCTTGCGGGCCCAGATGGGCACCGGGGAGCTGTTTTTT. Residues: CASSLRAQMGTGELFF.

Comment on this clone: At the DNA level, this CDR3 is encoded by other sequences in the same sample as well. The rearrangement uses TRBV19 and TRBJ2-3; 10 bases align to TRBD2. From germline, CDR1 is LNHDA and CDR2 SQIVND (reference sequence). J lost 2 bases, V lost 2 bases, and 4 bases had no gene match. This CDR3 contains 16 residues. The CDR3 DNA is TGTGCCAGTAGTATATCTAGCGGGGGTCTCACAGATACGCAGTATTTT. Translating it yields CASSISSGGLTDTQYF.

The chain joins TRBV10-3 to TRBJ1-1; tentatively, D is TRBD1 (5 bases). Trimming took off 2 bases at V and 5 bases at J, with 15 bases between the two ends. The CDR3 loop spans 15 amino acids. Germline-derived CDR1 and CDR2 are ENHRY and SYGVKD. CDR3 loop: CAISEVRAGRTEAFF. In nucleotides, the CDR3 is TGTGCCATCAGTGAGGTGCGGGCAGGGCGGACTGAAGCTTTCTTT.

The chain recombines TRBV7-2 with TRBJ2-7; either TRBD1 or TRBD2 may fit D (6 bases each). The CDR3 runs to 15 residues. With 1 base removed from V and 5 bases from J, the gap between germline ends came to 15 bases. From germline, CDR1 is SGHTA and CDR2 FQGNSA. The CDR3 protein is CASSLDGGLVDEQYF. CDR3 DNA: TGTGCCAGCAGCTTAGATGGGGGGCTGGTGGACGAGCAGTACTTC.

The chain carries TRBV5-1 and TRBJ1-4; 10 nucleotides align to TRBD1. This CDR3 region has 20 residues. Germline V CDR1 and CDR2: SGHRS, YFSETQ. V shed 0 bases, J shed 1 base, and the junction held 12 bases outside the gene matches. The CDR3 coding sequence is TGCGCCAGCAGCTTGGTTTACCGGGACAGGGGCTCGGTAACTAATGAAAAACTGTTTTTT. Protein sequence: CASSLVYRDRGSVTNEKLFF.

The chain couples TRBV3-1 (or the pseudogene TRBV3-2) to TRBJ1-2, with D perhaps TRBD1 (5 bases). The CDR3 is 15 amino acids. Germline V lookup: CDR1 LGHDT, CDR2 YNNKEL (reference sequence). Deletions cut 5 bases from V and 4 bases from J, with 17 bases between. CDR3 residues: CASSDPGRWGYGYTF. For the CDR3, the DNA is TGTGCCAGCAGCGATCCGGGGCGGTGGGGCTATGGCTACACCTTC.

The sample holds a few counts of this clone. The chain combines TRBV3-1 (or the pseudogene TRBV3-2) with TRBJ2-1; D call uncertain. Deletions cut 3 bases from V and 3 bases from J, with 6 bases between. The CDR3 spans 13 residues. In germline, CDR1 is LGHDT, CDR2 YNNKEL (reference sequence). CDR3 loop: CASSQRGYNEQFF. The CDR3 DNA sequence: TGTGCCAGCAGCCAGCGAGGCTACAATGAGCAGTTCTTC.